The sequence of this T cell receptor (beta chain) was determined in a study of CD8 T cells in Susac syndrome. The CDR3 totals 12 residues. V lost 4 bases, J lost 10 bases, and 12 bases lay in between. Germline V gene data show CDR1 as SGHDT and CDR2 as YYEEEE. An input of about 0.45 to 1 ug of RNA was subjected to reverse transcription using random hexamers. From the immunoSEQ multiplex PCR reads, TCRdb called clonotypes with MiXCR, one entry per CDR3 protein. The top ten hold more than 0.09% of the sample, which has around 180,000 distinct CDR3 sequences, nearly 97% seen once. The clonotype was recovered from a human donor with multiple sclerosis. The chain links TRBV5-6 to TRBJ2-1; D gene unclear. Sequences were obtained from CD4+ T cells from PBMCs. In DNA form, the CDR3 reads TGTGCCAGCAGCACCAACAAAGGCGAGCAGTTCTTC. Its protein product is CASSTNKGEQFF.